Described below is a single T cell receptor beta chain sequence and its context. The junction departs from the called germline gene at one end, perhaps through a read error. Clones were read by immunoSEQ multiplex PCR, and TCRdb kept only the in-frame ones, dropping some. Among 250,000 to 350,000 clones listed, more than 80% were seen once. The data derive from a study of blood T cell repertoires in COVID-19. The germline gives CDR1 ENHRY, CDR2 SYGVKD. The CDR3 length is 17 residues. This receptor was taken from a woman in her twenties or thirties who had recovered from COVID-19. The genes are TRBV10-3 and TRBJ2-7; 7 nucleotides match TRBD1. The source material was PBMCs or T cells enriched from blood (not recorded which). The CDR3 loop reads CAISESTGSLLPYEQYF. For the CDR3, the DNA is TGTGCCATTAGTGAGTCGACAGGGAGCCTCCTTCCTTACGAGCAGTACTTC.